This entry lists 6 T cell receptor beta chains sequenced from one sample in a study of blood T cell repertoires in COVID-19. Using immunoSEQ multiplex PCR, the repertoire was profiled, and TCRdb retains in-frame clones only, with some absent. The table includes about 440,000 clones, 87% detected once. Sequencing was done on a sample of PBMCs or T cells enriched from blood (not recorded which). The receptors here all came from a woman under 30 with acute COVID-19.

This clone was counted only a few times. The chain couples TRBV19 to TRBJ1-5, with D tentatively TRBD1 (6 bases). Germline V CDR1 and CDR2: LNHDA, SQIVND (reference sequence). The CDR3 has 16 residues. V was shortened by 4 bases and J by 7 bases, with 20 bases between the two germline ends. CDR3 residues: CASSTGGGRGHQPQHF. CDR3 nucleotides: TGTGCCAGTAGTACCGGTGGCGGCAGGGGCCACCAGCCCCAGCATTTT.

The chain employs TRBV7-2 and TRBJ2-7, with 11 bases fitting TRBD2. CDR1 is SGHTA and CDR2 is FQGNSA in the germline V gene. Trimming cost V 3 bases and J 7 bases; bases outside gene matches: 5. The CDR3 length is 14 residues. The CDR3 loop is CASSFLLAGVEQYF. CDR3 nucleotides: TGTGCCAGCAGCTTCTTACTAGCGGGAGTTGAGCAGTACTTC.

The chain is built from TRBV28 and TRBJ2-7, with 8 bases fitting TRBD1. After removal of 6 bases from V and 3 bases from J, the junction contained 7 bases not matched to a gene. In germline, CDR1 is MDHEN, CDR2 SYDVKM. The CDR3 sequence is 14 residues long. The CDR3 here is CASRQGARGYEQYF. The CDR3 nucleotides are TGTGCCAGCAGGCAGGGGGCGCGGGGCTACGAGCAGTACTTC.

The genes are TRBV2 and TRBJ2-1; D is possibly TRBD2 (6 bases). Trimming pared 8 bases from V and 3 bases from J, leaving 17 bases between. There are 15 residues in the CDR3. Germline CDR1 and CDR2: SNHLY and FYNNEI. The CDR3 reads CASGGTVILYNEQFF. CDR3 nucleotide sequence: TGTGCCAGCGGGGGGACGGTTATCCTCTACAATGAGCAGTTCTTC. The full variable domain, rest sourced from reference TRBV2 and TRBJ2-1, is EPEVTQTPSHQVTQMGQEVILRCVPISNHLYFYWYRQILGQKVEFLVSFYNNEISEKSEIFDDQFSVERPDGSNFTLKIRSTKLEDSAMYFCASGGTVILYNEQFFGPGTRLTVL.

The chain is built from TRBV7-9 and TRBJ2-3, with D perhaps matching TRBD2 (7 bases). The CDR3 is made up of 16 amino acids. Germline CDR1 is SEHNR and CDR2 is FQNEAQ (reference sequence). Trimming pared 3 bases from V and 2 bases from J, leaving 15 bases between. The CDR3 DNA reads TGTGCCAGCAGCTTTGGTGGGGGGGCGTCCACAGATACGCAGTATTTT. This translates into CASSFGGGASTDTQYF.

The V call is TRBV19, the J call TRBJ2-1; 7 bases line up with TRBD1. Trimming at V came to 8 bases and at J to 7 bases, leaving 8 bases not matched to a gene. The CDR3 runs to 13 residues. Germline V lookup: CDR1 LNHDA, CDR2 SQIVND (reference sequence). CDR3 sequence (DNA): TGTGCCAGTGGCCGACAGGGACCAAATGAGCAGTTCTTC. This translates into CASGRQGPNEQFF. The complete variable domain, with remaining parts taken from reference TRBV19 and TRBJ2-1, reads DGGITQSPKYLFRKEGQNVTLSCEQNLNHDAMYWYRQDPGQGLRLIYYSQIVNDFQKGDIAEGYSVSREKKESFPLTVTSAQKNPTAFYLCASGRQGPNEQFFGPGTRLTVL.